The 23 T cell receptor beta chains below were found in one sample sequenced in a study of T-cell memory formation after mild COVID-19. TCRdb analysed the 5' RACE reads with MiXCR anew, one entry per CDR3 protein. Of just over 60,000 distinct CDR3 sequences detected, 9.3% appear once; the ten largest clones hold about 1%. The sample was PBMCs or a T cell subset sorted from them (not recorded which). Receptors were obtained from a man younger than 30 who had mild COVID-19 (a few samples of this study predate the infection). Cell type and time point are not known.

V is TRBV3-1 and J is TRBJ1-6, with a possible D match to TRBD1 (6 bases). The CDR3 totals 16 residues. Trimming pared 1 base from V and 8 bases from J, leaving 15 bases between. CDR1 LGHDT and CDR2 YNNKEL come from the germline V gene (reference sequence). DNA of the CDR3: TGTGCCAGCAGCCAAGGTTTAACAGGGAGGGATTCACCCCTCCACTTT. This encodes CASSQGLTGRDSPLHF.

This clonotype was observed a handful of times. This chain joins TRBV5-1 and TRBJ2-3; no definite D call. Trimming took off 0 bases at V and 0 bases at J, with 8 bases between the two ends. The CDR3 loop spans 15 amino acids. Germline V gene lookup returns CDR1 SGHRS and CDR2 YFSETQ. This chain's CDR3 is CASSLAVLSTDTQYF. In DNA form, the CDR3 reads TGCGCCAGCAGCTTGGCGGTGCTTAGCACAGATACGCAGTATTTT.

This clonotype was picked up a small number of times. The J gene is TRBJ2-2, the V gene TRBV30, with 7 bases lining up with TRBD1. Trimming cost V 2 bases and J 4 bases; bases outside gene matches: 4. Germline V lookup: CDR1 GTSNPN, CDR2 SVGIG (reference sequence). This CDR3 is 14 amino acids long. This CDR3 reads CAWSRQGRTGELFF. The DNA for the CDR3 is TGTGCCTGGAGTAGACAGGGTCGCACCGGGGAGCTGTTTTTT. The variable domain in full, completed from reference TRBV30 and TRBJ2-2, reads SQTIHQWPATLVQPVGSPLSLECTVEGTSNPNLYWYRQAAGRGLQLLFYSVGIGQISSEVPQNLSASRPQDRQFILSSKKLLLSDSGFYLCAWSRQGRTGELFFGEGSRLTVL.

This clonotype was counted between two and nine times. The chain combines TRBV27 with TRBJ2-7, with TRBD1 matching over 11 bases. The CDR3 is 13 residues long. Per germline, CDR1 MNHEY and CDR2 SMNVEV (reference sequence). With V trimmed by 7 bases and J by 3 bases, 2 bases remained unmatched. The CDR3, as DNA: TGTGCCAGCATCGGGACAGGGGGCTACGAGCAGTACTTC. Its protein is CASIGTGGYEQYF.

The sample holds a few counts of this clonotype. The gene calls are TRBV5-1 and TRBJ1-2; D might be TRBD1 (6 bases). With 4 bases removed from V and 7 bases from J, the gap between germline ends came to 17 bases. Per the germline V gene, CDR1 is SGHRS and CDR2 is YFSETQ. This CDR3 has 14 amino acids. The CDR3 coding sequence is TGCGCCAGCAGCGTAACATCGGGGGGCCGTGGCTACACCTTC. The encoded protein is CASSVTSGGRGYTF.

This chain uses TRBV18 with TRBJ2-7, with a weak D call TRBD1 (6 bases). This CDR3 spans 14 amino acids. The V gene's germline CDR1 is KGHSH and CDR2 LQKENI. V gave up 2 bases and J gave up 0 bases, with 8 bases separating them. The CDR3 spells CASSPLQGSYEQYV. CDR3 coding DNA: TGTGCCAGCTCACCATTACAGGGCTCCTACGAGCAGTACGTC.

The CDR3 spells CASSWDGARYGYTF. The CDR3 DNA reads as TGTGCCAGCAGCTGGGACGGAGCCCGGTATGGCTACACCTTC. The chain couples TRBV7-2 to TRBJ1-2, with TRBD1 as a possible D gene (5 bases). Germline assignment: CDR1 SGHTA and CDR2 FQGNSA. V gave up 4 bases and J gave up 5 bases, with 14 bases separating them. The length of the CDR3 is 14 residues.

The chain carries TRBV12-3 or TRBV12-4 and TRBJ1-1; unclear D gene. V was clipped by 6 bases and J by 1 base, with 9 bases between them. The CDR3 has 13 amino acids. CDR3 in amino acids: CASSSQQNTEAFF. CDR3 DNA: TGTGCCAGCAGCTCCCAGCAGAACACTGAAGCTTTCTTT.

This clonotype was detected many times. The genes are TRBV7-2 and TRBJ2-3; perhaps TRBD2 as D (5 bases). The CDR3 loop spans 13 amino acids. Per germline, CDR1 SGHTA and CDR2 FQGNSA. V was clipped by 4 bases and J by 6 bases, with 11 bases between them. CDR3: CASSSGLHDTQYF. The CDR3 nucleotides are TGTGCCAGCAGCTCAGGACTGCACGATACGCAGTATTTT.

V usage is TRBV6-5 and J usage is TRBJ2-2; D ambiguous. Germline V lookup: CDR1 MNHEY, CDR2 SVGAGI. The CDR3 contains 15 residues. Deletions cut 6 bases from V and 4 bases from J, with 15 bases between. The CDR3 DNA is TGTGCCAGCAGGACGATAGTAACTGGCACCGGGGAGCTGTTTTTT. Translated: CASRTIVTGTGELFF.

The sample holds many counts of this clonotype. This chain uses TRBV5-1 with TRBJ2-7; TRBD1 aligns across 8 bases. Germline-derived CDR1 and CDR2 are SGHRS and YFSETQ. The length of the CDR3 is 15 residues. V shed 0 bases and J 3 bases; nucleotides not matched to a gene: 5. CDR3 loop: CASSLGPGQGYEQYF. Here the CDR3 DNA reads TGCGCCAGCAGCTTGGGACCTGGACAGGGCTACGAGCAGTACTTC.

The chain combines TRBV6-2 or TRBV6-3 with TRBJ2-5; D ambiguous. Per germline, CDR1 MNHEY and CDR2 SVGEGT. V was pared by 0 bases and J by 6 bases, with 11 bases between. The CDR3 has 14 residues. The DNA of the CDR3 is TGTGCCAGCAGTTACTCGAGGACCAGTAAGACCCAGTACTTC. It codes for CASSYSRTSKTQYF.

This clonotype was seen more than once but under ten times. The genes are TRBV15 and TRBJ2-1; 7 bases are a match to TRBD2. This CDR3 contains 16 residues. Germline V gives CDR1 LNHNV, CDR2 YYDKDF (reference sequence). After removal of 0 bases from V and 5 bases from J, the junction contained 7 bases not matched to a gene. CDR3 nucleotide sequence: TGTGCCACCAGCAGAGACGGCGCTAGCGGAGACAATGAGCAGTTCTTC. Encoded protein: CATSRDGASGDNEQFF.

The sample holds a few counts of this clonotype. V is TRBV7-2 and J is TRBJ1-2; tentatively, D is TRBD1 (5 bases). This CDR3 comprises 14 residues. Trimming cost V 6 bases and J 1 base, with 12 bases left between them. Germline CDR1 is SGHTA and CDR2 is FQGNSA. This chain's CDR3 is CASRLKTVNYGYTF. In DNA form, the CDR3 reads TGTGCCAGCAGGTTGAAGACAGTTAACTATGGCTACACCTTC.

The sample holds a few counts of this clonotype. The chain is built from TRBV6-2 or TRBV6-3 and TRBJ2-7; unclear D gene. Trimming stripped 4 bases from V and 1 base from J, with 17 bases between. The germline V gene has CDR1 MNHEY and CDR2 SVGEGT. This CDR3 is 16 amino acids long. CDR3 in amino acids: CASSFSPLTVSYEQYV. In nucleotides, the CDR3 is TGTGCCAGCAGTTTTTCGCCTCTGACCGTATCCTACGAGCAGTACGTC.

The sample holds a few counts of this clonotype. V is TRBV19 and J is TRBJ2-3; perhaps TRBD1 as D (6 bases). Per the germline V gene, CDR1 is LNHDA and CDR2 is SQIVND (reference sequence). The CDR3 is made up of 14 amino acids. Trimming left V 5 bases short and J 6 bases short, with 15 bases between. The CDR3 reads CASSAGTTRDTQYF. The CDR3 region has the DNA TGTGCCAGTAGTGCCGGGACAACCAGGGATACGCAGTATTTT.

This rearrangement joins TRBV19 to TRBJ2-1; D is possibly TRBD1 (5 bases). CDR3 length equals 15 residues. Germline V gene sequence: CDR1 LNHDA, CDR2 SQIVND (reference sequence). Trimming removed 1 base from V and 6 bases from J, with 13 bases in between. For the CDR3, the DNA is TGTGCCAGTAGTATAGCTGCCTCGACAGCCAATGAGCAGTTCTTC. Amino acid sequence: CASSIAASTANEQFF.

In this sample, this clonotype turned up a few times. The chain recombines TRBV7-2 with TRBJ2-3, with D perhaps matching TRBD2 (6 bases). Germline CDR1 SGHTA, CDR2 FQGNSA. Between the trimmed V and J ends, which lost 6 bases and 0 bases, there was a span of 10 bases. CDR3 length: 14 amino acids. The DNA of the CDR3 is TGTGCCAGCAGTCTAGCGTCTAGCACAGATACGCAGTATTTT. This gives the protein CASSLASSTDTQYF.

V gene TRBV2 combines with J gene TRBJ2-1, with D possibly being TRBD1 (7 bases). Looked up from germline, CDR1 is SNHLY and CDR2 is FYNNEI. Trimming shortened V by 1 base and J by 12 bases, and 19 bases separated the two germline ends. The CDR3 spans 15 residues. The CDR3 loop reads CASSEGLQGLSGQFF. The CDR3 nucleotides are TGTGCCAGCAGTGAAGGTCTACAGGGGCTTAGCGGGCAGTTCTTC. The variable domain in full, with the rest retrieved from reference TRBV2 and TRBJ2-1, is EPEVTQTPSHQVTQMGQEVILRCVPISNHLYFYWYRQILGQKVEFLVSFYNNEISEKSEIFDDQFSVERPDGSNFTLKIRSTKLEDSAMYFCASSEGLQGLSGQFFGPGTRLTVL.

This clonotype was seen repeatedly, ten times or more. This chain joins TRBV15 and TRBJ1-5, with no clear D. Germline lookup yields CDR1 LNHNV and CDR2 YYDKDF (reference sequence). The CDR3 contains 17 residues. V shed 0 bases and J shed 3 bases, with 15 bases lying between them. CDR3 amino acids: CATSRDQLGSPNQPQHF. CDR3 sequence (DNA): TGTGCCACCAGCAGAGATCAGTTAGGGAGCCCCAATCAGCCCCAGCATTTT.

Only a few counts were recorded for this clonotype. The chain links TRBV5-4 to TRBJ2-7; 9 nucleotides align to TRBD1. This CDR3 contains 18 residues. CDR1 and CDR2 from the germline V gene are SGHNT and YYREEE (reference sequence). The ends lost 0 bases at V and 0 bases at J; junction bases unmatched: 10. CDR3 sequence (DNA): TGTGCCAGCAGCTTGGAAATAGGCGGGACAGGGAGCTCCTACGAGCAGTACTTC. It codes for CASSLEIGGTGSSYEQYF.

V and J are TRBV6-5 and TRBJ1-5; D is perhaps TRBD1 (5 bases). This CDR3 is built from 14 residues. The germline V gene has CDR1 MNHEY and CDR2 SVGAGI. V was shortened by 8 bases and J by 8 bases, with 19 bases between the two germline ends. The CDR3 nucleotides read TGTGCCAGCGGTGGGGGACGGCCGGCGGAGCCCCAGCATTTT. It specifies CASGGGRPAEPQHF.

The gene calls are TRBV3-1 and TRBJ1-2; D is unresolved. CDR1 and CDR2 (germline): LGHDT, YNNKEL (reference sequence). V lost 1 base, J lost 8 bases, and 5 bases lay in between. CDR3 size: 11 residues. The CDR3 nucleotides are TGTGCCAGCAGCCAAGCTGCAGGCTACACCTTC. It translates to CASSQAAGYTF.